The 20 T cell receptor beta chains below all came from one sample that was sequenced in a study of T cell responses to AZD1222 COVID-19 vaccine. Clones were read by immunoSEQ multiplex PCR, and TCRdb kept only the in-frame ones, dropping some. The table records over 15,000 clones, more than 80% of them present only once. Specimen: peripheral blood, collected 28 days after the second AZD1222 dose. The source of these receptors is an adult who received the AZD1222 COVID-19 vaccine.

The chain combines TRBV5-1 with TRBJ1-1; perhaps TRBD1 as D (5 bases). Germline-derived CDR1 and CDR2 are SGHRS and YFSETQ. Trimming removed 4 bases from V and 1 base from J, with 11 bases in between. CDR3 length equals 14 residues. The CDR3 region is CASSEGPANTEAFF. The DNA for the CDR3 is TGCGCCAGCAGCGAGGGACCGGCGAACACTGAAGCTTTCTTT.

The rearrangement uses TRBV4-3 and TRBJ2-3; 9 bases fit TRBD2. The CDR3 is 16 residues long. The germline V gene encodes CDR1 LGHNA and CDR2 YSLEER. The V gene end was trimmed by 5 bases and the J gene end by 2 bases; junction bases not matched to a gene: 8. CDR3 region: CASSFRTSVNTDTQYF. DNA of the CDR3: TGCGCCAGCAGCTTTCGGACTAGCGTCAACACAGATACGCAGTATTTT.

This chain uses TRBV5-1 with TRBJ1-1; possible D gene TRBD1, 6 bases. The CDR3 loop spans 13 amino acids. Germline V CDR1 and CDR2: SGHRS, YFSETQ. Trimming removed 0 bases from V and 7 bases from J, with 10 bases in between. The CDR3: CASSLDRENEAFF. CDR3 nucleotides: TGCGCCAGCAGCTTGGACAGGGAAAATGAAGCTTTCTTT.

The chain carries TRBV5-6 and TRBJ1-3; TRBD1 matches 7 bases. After removal of 4 bases from V and 0 bases from J, the junction contained 16 bases not matched to a gene. The germline V gene encodes CDR1 SGHDT and CDR2 YYEEEE. The CDR3 consists of 19 residues. In DNA form, the CDR3 reads TGTGCCAGCAGCGTAACAAGACAGGGCCCCTTTTTCTCTGGAAACACCATATATTTT. It translates to CASSVTRQGPFFSGNTIYF. Complete variable domain (other parts from reference TRBV5-6 and TRBJ1-3): DAGVTQSPTHLIKTRGQQVTLRCSPKSGHDTVSWYQQALGQGPQFIFQYYEEEERQRGNFPDRFSGHQFPNYSSELNVNALLLGDSALYLCASSVTRQGPFFSGNTIYFGEGSWLTVV.

The V call is TRBV6-2 or TRBV6-3, the J call TRBJ1-1; D unclear. The CDR3 is 14 residues long. In germline, CDR1 is MNHEY, CDR2 SVGEGT. Deletions cut 2 bases from V and 8 bases from J, with 15 bases between. The CDR3 sequence: CASSYPFGVGEAFF. Written as DNA, the CDR3 is TGTGCCAGCAGTTACCCTTTCGGTGTGGGGGAAGCTTTCTTT.

The chain is built from TRBV5-5 and TRBJ2-2; 12 nucleotides align to TRBD2. Germline-derived CDR1 and CDR2 are SGHKS and YYEKEE (reference sequence). This CDR3 has 16 amino acids. V shed 3 bases and J 5 bases; nucleotides not matched to a gene: 5. As DNA, the CDR3 is TGTGCCAGCAGCTCACTAGCGGGGGGCGGGACCGGGGAGCTGTTTTTT. Protein sequence: CASSSLAGGGTGELFF. Variable domain in full (rest from reference TRBV5-5 and TRBJ2-2): DAGVTQSPTHLIKTRGQQVTLRCSPISGHKSVSWYQQVLGQGPQFIFQYYEKEERGRGNFPDRFSARQFPNYSSELNVNALLLGDSALYLCASSSLAGGGTGELFFGEGSRLTVL.

The gene calls are TRBV19 and TRBJ1-4; D uncertain. Germline loops: CDR1 LNHDA, CDR2 SQIVND (reference sequence). The CDR3 is 16 amino acids. The V and J ends lost 3 bases and 0 bases respectively, with 11 bases between them. The CDR3 reads CASSIWAGATNEKLFF. CDR3 sequence (DNA): TGTGCCAGTAGTATTTGGGCGGGTGCAACTAATGAAAAACTGTTTTTT. Based on the CDR3 plus reference TRBV19 and TRBJ1-4, the full variable domain is DGGITQSPKYLFRKEGQNVTLSCEQNLNHDAMYWYRQDPGQGLRLIYYSQIVNDFQKGDIAEGYSVSREKKESFPLTVTSAQKNPTAFYLCASSIWAGATNEKLFFGSGTQLSVL.

CDR3: CASGARAGTGAGTEQFF. CDR3 coding DNA: TGTGCCAGCGGTGCGCGGGCCGGGACAGGGGCGGGTACTGAGCAGTTCTTC. This chain links TRBV5-4 with TRBJ2-1; 10 bases are a match to TRBD1. CDR1 and CDR2 (germline): SGHNT, YYREEE (reference sequence). This CDR3 has 17 amino acids. V shed 7 bases and J 9 bases; nucleotides not matched to a gene: 19.

The CDR3 sequence is CASSLAQVSYEQYF. Here the CDR3 DNA reads TGTGCCAGCAGCTTAGCCCAGGTATCCTACGAGCAGTACTTC. The V gene is TRBV7-8, the J gene TRBJ2-7; no firm D call. Trimming removed 0 bases at V and 1 base at J, with 7 bases between. From germline, CDR1 is SGHVS and CDR2 FQNEAQ. This CDR3 comprises 14 residues.

This sequence joins TRBV4-2 and TRBJ1-4; D is undetermined. V shed 0 bases and J shed 5 bases, with 10 bases lying between them. CDR1 and CDR2 (germline): LGHNA, YNFKEQ. The CDR3 runs to 15 residues. CDR3 sequence reads: CASSQDGRENEKLFF. CDR3 bases: TGTGCCAGCAGCCAAGATGGCAGAGAGAATGAAAAACTGTTTTTT.

V usage is TRBV11-3 and J usage is TRBJ2-7; the D is unclear. The germline gives CDR1 SGHNT, CDR2 YENEEA. V was trimmed by 0 bases and J by 5 bases, leaving 5 bases between them. This CDR3 is built from 12 residues. The CDR3 loop is CASSLDGDEQYF. CDR3 bases: TGTGCCAGCAGCTTAGATGGAGACGAGCAGTACTTC. Full variable domain (remainder filled in from reference TRBV11-3 and TRBJ2-7): EAGVVQSPRYKIIEKKQPVAFWCNPISGHNTLYWYLQNLGQGPELLIRYENEEAVDDSQLPKDRFSAERLKGVDSTLKIQPAELGDSAVYLCASSLDGDEQYFGPGTRLTVT.

The rearrangement links TRBV7-2 to TRBJ1-1; possible D gene TRBD1, 5 bases. This CDR3 has 14 residues. The V gene's germline CDR1 is SGHTA and CDR2 FQGNSA. Trimming removed 3 bases from V and 5 bases from J, with 13 bases in between. The CDR3: CASSLSTGGTEAFF. The CDR3 nucleotides read TGTGCCAGCAGCTTGTCCACCGGGGGGACTGAAGCTTTCTTT.

V and J are TRBV15 and TRBJ1-5, with D maybe TRBD1 (5 bases). This CDR3 has 19 residues. Looked up from germline, CDR1 is LNHNV and CDR2 is YYDKDF (reference sequence). V was cut by 6 bases and J by 6 bases, with 30 bases left in between. The CDR3 region has the DNA TGTGCCACCAGAAACCGGATCAGGGAGTTCGAAGTCGGTAGTCAGCCCCAGCATTTT. Protein sequence: CATRNRIREFEVGSQPQHF.

This clone was detected once. The CDR3 nucleotides read TGTGCCAGCAGCTTAGCAATAGGGACCCCAGAGACCCAGTACTTC. Residues: CASSLAIGTPETQYF. This sequence joins TRBV7-9 and TRBJ2-5; perhaps D is TRBD1 or TRBD2 (5 bases each). The CDR3 totals 15 residues. Germline loops: CDR1 SEHNR, CDR2 FQNEAQ (reference sequence). Between the trimmed V and J ends, which lost 0 bases and 4 bases, there was a span of 12 bases.

The rearrangement links TRBV18 to TRBJ2-7; TRBD2 agrees at 7 bases. V gave up 2 bases and J gave up 3 bases; unmatched junction bases: 4. The CDR3 sequence is 14 residues long. Germline lookup yields CDR1 KGHSH and CDR2 LQKENI. This CDR3 reads CASSPGGGSYEQYF. As DNA, the CDR3 is TGTGCCAGCTCACCAGGCGGCGGGAGCTACGAGCAGTACTTC.

This clone was counted only a few times. The chain employs TRBV18 and TRBJ1-4; D unclear. Germline lookup yields CDR1 KGHSH and CDR2 LQKENI. The CDR3 is 14 amino acids. The V end lost 6 bases, the J end lost 4 bases, and 12 bases lay between the germline ends. The CDR3 coding sequence is TGTGCCAGCTCTGCGGGTCTAGATAATGAAAAACTGTTTTTT. Amino acid sequence: CASSAGLDNEKLFF.

The rearrangement uses TRBV4-3 and TRBJ1-5; no firm D call. CDR3 length: 13 residues. Deletions cut 1 base from V and 4 bases from J, with 5 bases between. The germline V gene has CDR1 LGHNA and CDR2 YSLEER. CDR3 in amino acids: CASSQGQNQPQHF. CDR3 bases: TGCGCCAGCAGCCAAGGCCAGAATCAGCCCCAGCATTTT.

The rearrangement links TRBV27 to TRBJ2-7; D gene uncertain. Germline CDR1 MNHEY, CDR2 SMNVEV (reference sequence). This CDR3 has 14 residues. Trimming took 2 bases from V and 2 from J, leaving 10 bases between them. The CDR3 nucleotides are TGTGCCAGCAGTTTAGGACCTGGTCCCTACGAGCAGTACTTC. Translated: CASSLGPGPYEQYF.

This clone was found once. The chain recombines TRBV27 with TRBJ1-4, with D maybe TRBD1 (5 bases). V was shortened by 6 bases and J by 5 bases, with 16 bases between the two germline ends. Germline V gene lookup returns CDR1 MNHEY and CDR2 SMNVEV (reference sequence). The CDR3 has 15 amino acids. CDR3 loop: CASRMSRVENEKLFF. The CDR3, as DNA: TGTGCCAGCAGAATGTCCAGGGTGGAAAATGAAAAACTGTTTTTT.

V gene TRBV3-1 (or the pseudogene TRBV3-2) combines with J gene TRBJ1-3; no reliable D call. The germline V and J ends were trimmed by 4 bases and 2 bases, with 9 bases remaining between them. Germline values: CDR1 LGHDT, CDR2 YNNKEL (reference sequence). The CDR3 is made up of 14 amino acids. CDR3 sequence: CASSLTQAGNTIYF. For the CDR3, the DNA is TGTGCCAGCAGCCTGACTCAGGCTGGAAACACCATATATTTT.